This T cell receptor (beta chain) was found in a study of memory B cells and T cells in multiple sclerosis (dated by TCRdb to between 2017 and 2018). At the level of the whole study: In multiple sclerosis patients, the study set the TCR beta repertoires of autoproliferating peripheral T cells against those of T cells infiltrating brain lesions. TCR sequencing involved two multiple sclerosis patients from whom brain lesions at autopsy or brain-infiltrating cells from biopsy were available. General findings and caveats noted by the study authors: Clone-set sizes differed between compartments, which influenced counts of shared clonotypes and required normalization.

Genomic DNA was extracted, and the immunoSEQ Platform was used to amplify TCRbeta CDR3 regions from that DNA. The immunoSEQ assay used multiplex PCR together with high-throughput sequencing and a bioinformatics pipeline from the vendor. The authors processed their data as follows. Non-productive sequences and CDR3s under 4 amino acids long were removed, and the clonotype frequencies in each sample were recalculated. In immunoSEQ Analyzer 2.0, shared clonotypes were identified as identical CDR3 amino acid, V gene and J gene sequences. Repertoire overlap was normalized by dividing shared clonotype counts by the product of both clone-set sizes, scaled by 1000 into arbitrary units. In its TCRdb copy, this immuneACCESS table keeps in-frame sequences only and misses some clones. Where compared with another copy, unresolved V genes explain less than half of these, and the others have no known cause. The D gene and trimming were derived from the DNA, and the V and J assignments and clone size from that table. For this sample there are 30,000 or so clones; approximately 85% appear just once. Less than 3% of the sample is taken by the ten largest.

The CDR3 runs 13 residues from the cysteine to the phenylalanine. Only the CDR3 part of the read is kept: 39 bases, read in frame from the first base. V ends up 8 bases short and J 5 bases short, with an unmatched junction base count of 8. CDR1 and CDR2, per the germline V gene (reference sequence), are LNHDA and SQIVND. After CFSE-labeled PBMCs were cultured without a stimulus, the autoproliferating (CFSEdim) and non-proliferating (CFSEhi) T cell fractions were sequenced separately. A total of some 50 million CFSE-labeled PBMCs were cultured for under nine days without stimulus, and replicate wells were then pooled. PBMCs were labeled with about 0.5 uM CFSE and cultured in serum-free AIM-V medium without exogenous stimuli. Before use, PBMCs were isolated by Ficoll density gradient centrifugation and cryopreserved. Using a FACSAria III, live 7-AAD-negative cells were sorted, then washed with PBS and stored frozen at -80 degrees C as dry pellets.

A note on this clone: The antigen it binds to is not known. No clone much larger than this one lies a single base away; base qualities are absent.

The sequence came from a human donor with multiple sclerosis. The sequencing input was PBMCs from blood kept in culture. The sequence is built from TRBV19 and TRBJ1-1, with 7 bases matching TRBD1. The CDR3 in this case is CASRRQGETEAFF. The sequenced DNA is TGTGCCAGTCGCCGACAGGGTGAAACTGAAGCTTTCTTT.